This T cell receptor beta chain originates from a study of CD8 T cells in ankylosing spondylitis. Findings and limits, study-wide: The clones that were linked to disease were reported to be significantly enriched in matched synovial fluid samples from ankylosing spondylitis patients. Seemingly distinctive of ankylosing spondylitis blood was a TCR beta motif formed by eight highly homologous variants.

One entry per CDR3 protein, called by TCRdb with MiXCR from the 5' RACE reads. The data hold under 450,000 distinct CDR3 sequences, with 20% observed a single time. The V gene end was trimmed by 11 bases and the J gene end by 3 bases; junction bases not matched to a gene: 2. This CDR3 comprises 11 residues. The germline V gene has CDR1 SEHNR and CDR2 FQNEAQ (reference sequence). This clonotype has a handful of counts. Its antigen is not known. The genes are TRBV7-9 and TRBJ2-7; 9 bases map to TRBD1. This receptor was obtained from a male donor with ankylosing spondylitis or in good health (not recorded which). The source material was blood, either unsorted or a sorted T cell fraction (not recorded which). As DNA, the CDR3 is TGTGCCGGGGGACAGGGCTACGAGCAGTACTTC. It specifies CAGGQGYEQYF.